This T cell receptor beta chain was captured in a study of early T cells in non-severe SARS-CoV-2 infection. Study results and limitations: VDJdb matching skewed toward anti-spike CD8 responses, missing private and CD4 specificities.

V lost 0 bases and J lost 2, with 11 bases in between. Germline CDR1 DFQATT, CDR2 SNEGSKA (reference sequence). CDR3 size: 14 residues. Tagging with unique molecular identifiers was applied to individual cDNA molecules. MiXCR, applied by TCRdb to the 5' RACE reads, yields one record per CDR3 protein. The sample yields about 63,000 distinct CDR3 sequences, 10% to 15% seen once. Points on this clonotype: What it binds is unknown.

This receptor was obtained from an adult who was a healthcare worker with PCR-confirmed SARS-CoV-2 infection or an uninfected control (not recorded which). Sequencing input: whole blood. The chain couples TRBV20-1 to TRBJ2-7; D is unclear. The CDR3 sequence is CSARDPKGTYEQYF. CDR3 sequence (DNA): TGCAGTGCTAGAGATCCGAAAGGGACCTACGAGCAGTACTTC.